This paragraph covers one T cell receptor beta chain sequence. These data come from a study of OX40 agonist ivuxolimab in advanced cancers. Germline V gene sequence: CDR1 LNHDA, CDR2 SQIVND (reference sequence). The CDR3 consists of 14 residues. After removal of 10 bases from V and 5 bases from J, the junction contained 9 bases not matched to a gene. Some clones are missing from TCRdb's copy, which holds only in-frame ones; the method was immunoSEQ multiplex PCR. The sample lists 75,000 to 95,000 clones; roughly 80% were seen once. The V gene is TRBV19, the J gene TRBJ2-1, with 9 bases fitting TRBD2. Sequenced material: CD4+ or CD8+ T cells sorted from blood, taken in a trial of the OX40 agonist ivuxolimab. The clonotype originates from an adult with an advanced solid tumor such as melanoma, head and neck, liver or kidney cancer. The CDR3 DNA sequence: TGTGCCACCAATAGCGGGAGCAGGGACAATGAGCAGTTCTTC. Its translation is CATNSGSRDNEQFF.